These 15 T cell receptor beta chains came from one sample sequenced in a study of T-cell reconstitution after alpha-beta-depleted transplantation in children. TCRbeta library construction was performed incorporating unique molecular identifiers. TCRdb re-called the PCR reads through MiXCR, storing one row per CDR3 protein. The sample has over 200,000 distinct CDR3 sequences; about a tenth are singletons. The source was PBMCs, collected before TCRalphabeta/CD19-depleted stem cell transplant. The receptors originated from a child younger than two with acute myeloid leukemia, due to receive a stem cell transplant.

This clonotype was observed a few times. V is TRBV30 and J is TRBJ2-7; perhaps TRBD2 as D (5 bases). The CDR3 is 13 amino acids. The germline gives CDR1 GTSNPN, CDR2 SVGIG (reference sequence). V lost 0 bases and J 0 bases, leaving 6 bases between the germline ends. CDR3 DNA sequence: TGTGCCTGGAGTGTAGGACTCTCCTACGAGCAGTACTTC. Translated: CAWSVGLSYEQYF. Using reference TRBV30 and TRBJ2-7 for the parts outside the CDR3, the full variable domain is SQTIHQWPATLVQPVGSPLSLECTVEGTSNPNLYWYRQAAGRGLQLLFYSVGIGQISSEVPQNLSASRPQDRQFILSSKKLLLSDSGFYLCAWSVGLSYEQYFGPGTRLTVT.

Ten or more counts support this clonotype. The rearrangement joins TRBV29-1 to TRBJ2-1; 10 bases are shared with TRBD1. Germline lookup yields CDR1 SQVTM and CDR2 ANQGSEA. CDR3 length equals 17 residues. V was clipped by 1 base and J by 3 bases; unmatched bases: 9. The CDR3 bases are TGCAGCGTTGAAGGGAATTTAGGGACAGGGGACTACAATGAGCAGTTCTTC. Amino acid sequence: CSVEGNLGTGDYNEQFF.

This sequence joins TRBV28 and TRBJ1-2; 7 nucleotides line up with TRBD1. The junction had 6 bases not matched to a gene; V was cut back by 2 bases and J by 3 bases. CDR1 is MDHEN, CDR2 SYDVKM, per germline. The CDR3 loop spans 15 amino acids. CDR3: CASSLGDSRDYGYTF. The CDR3 DNA follows: TGTGCCAGCAGTTTAGGGGACAGCCGAGACTATGGCTACACCTTC.

This clonotype was observed at least ten times. This rearrangement joins TRBV5-1 to TRBJ2-5, with 9 bases matching TRBD2. J lost 4 bases, V lost 4 bases, and 5 bases had no gene match. The CDR3 is made up of 14 amino acids. Germline-derived CDR1 and CDR2 are SGHRS and YFSETQ. The CDR3 nucleotides are TGCGCCAGCAGCCGGGCTAGCGGGGTAGAGACCCAGTACTTC. Translated, it gives CASSRASGVETQYF. The whole variable domain, remainder taken from reference TRBV5-1 and TRBJ2-5, is KAGVTQTPRYLIKTRGQQVTLSCSPISGHRSVSWYQQTPGQGLQFLFEYFSETQRNKGNFPGRFSGRQFSNSRSEMNVSTLELGDSALYLCASSRASGVETQYFGPGTRLLVL.

This clonotype was found many times. V gene TRBV20-1 combines with J gene TRBJ2-1, with 11 bases aligning to TRBD2. Germline V gene lookup returns CDR1 DFQATT and CDR2 SNEGSKA (reference sequence). V shed 3 bases, J shed 5 bases, and the junction held 6 bases outside the gene matches. There are 15 residues in the CDR3. This chain's CDR3 is CSASQSSGGNNEQFF. The DNA for the CDR3 is TGCAGTGCTAGTCAATCTAGCGGGGGGAACAATGAGCAGTTCTTC.

In the case of this clonotype: A much larger clonotype is one base distant, so this may be a read error. The chain links TRBV27 to TRBJ2-3; D possibly corresponds to TRBD2 (5 bases). The CDR3 spans 14 residues. Germline assignment: CDR1 MNHEY and CDR2 SMNVEV (reference sequence). V was cut by 5 bases and J by 4 bases, with 13 bases left in between. CDR3 residues: CASSARGRPDTQYF. CDR3 nucleotides: TGTGCCAGCAGTGCCCGGGGTAGGCCAGATACGCAGTATTTT.

There are many counts of this clonotype. The chain is built from TRBV10-3 and TRBJ2-1; D is undetermined. Trimming removed 3 bases at V and 6 bases at J, with 15 bases between. The CDR3 length is 15 residues. In germline, CDR1 is ENHRY, CDR2 SYGVKD. CDR3 region: CAISDVLRRANEQFF. CDR3 in DNA: TGTGCCATCAGTGACGTTTTGAGAAGGGCCAATGAGCAGTTCTTC.

This clonotype was observed at least ten times. The rearrangement uses TRBV3-1 and TRBJ2-1, with D possibly matching TRBD2 (5 bases). Per the germline V gene, CDR1 is LGHDT and CDR2 is YNNKEL (reference sequence). The CDR3 length is 12 residues. Trimming took 0 bases from V and 10 from J, leaving 7 bases between them. In DNA, the CDR3 is TGTGCCAGCAGCCAAGAACGAGGGGAGCAGTTCTTC. It codes for CASSQERGEQFF.

This clonotype turned up a few times. The chain has TRBV28 and TRBJ2-6, with D possibly called TRBD1 or TRBD2 (7 bases each). There are 18 residues in the CDR3. Germline CDR1 and CDR2: MDHEN and SYDVKM. Trimming cost V 3 bases and J 2 bases, with 17 bases left between them. The CDR3 sequence is CASSFIGRGGTGANVLTF. CDR3 nucleotide sequence: TGTGCCAGCAGTTTCATCGGCAGGGGGGGCACTGGGGCCAACGTCCTGACTTTC.

The table lists this clonotype with many counts. V gene TRBV7-3 combines with J gene TRBJ2-5; unclear D gene. The CDR3 covers 15 residues. The V end was cut by 0 bases, the J end by 5 bases, with 13 bases between. Germline V gives CDR1 SGHTA, CDR2 FQGTGA. The CDR3 loop is CASSLTSFSLETQYF. The DNA for the CDR3 is TGTGCCAGCAGCTTAACGTCGTTTTCGTTGGAGACCCAGTACTTC.

This clonotype occurred many times. The V call is TRBV12-3 or TRBV12-4, the J call TRBJ2-3, with 11 bases fitting TRBD2. The CDR3 has 14 residues. V shed 6 bases, J shed 2 bases, and the junction held 1 base outside the gene matches. The CDR3 DNA follows: TGTGCCAGCAGACTAGCGGGGGACACAGATACGCAGTATTTT. Its protein product is CASRLAGDTDTQYF.

This clonotype was counted at least ten times. The chain combines TRBV5-6 with TRBJ2-3; unclear D gene. The germline V gene has CDR1 SGHDT and CDR2 YYEEEE. Trimming pared 4 bases from V and 0 bases from J, leaving 15 bases between. The CDR3 is 16 amino acids. The CDR3 sequence: CASSLPSEFSTDTQYF. The CDR3 nucleotides are TGTGCCAGCAGCCTGCCATCAGAATTTAGCACAGATACGCAGTATTTT. Looking up the rest from reference TRBV5-6 and TRBJ2-3 gives the full variable domain: DAGVTQSPTHLIKTRGQQVTLRCSPKSGHDTVSWYQQALGQGPQFIFQYYEEEERQRGNFPDRFSGHQFPNYSSELNVNALLLGDSALYLCASSLPSEFSTDTQYFGPGTRLTVL.

This clonotype was counted many times. This chain connects TRBV20-1 to TRBJ2-7; D not certain. Germline-derived CDR1 and CDR2 are DFQATT and SNEGSKA (reference sequence). Trimming shortened V by 2 bases and J by 2 bases, and 10 bases separated the two germline ends. The CDR3 is made up of 13 amino acids. CDR3 DNA: TGCAGTGCTAGACCGACCACAACCTACGAGCAGTACTTC. This gives the protein CSARPTTTYEQYF.

Comment on this clonotype: A much larger clone lies one base from this, so it may be a read error. This chain connects TRBV12-3 or TRBV12-4 to TRBJ1-2, with 7 nucleotides matching TRBD1. The CDR3 has 13 amino acids. CDR3 DNA sequence: TGTGCCAGCAGCCGACAGGGAGTCTATGGCGACACCTTC. It translates to CASSRQGVYGDTF.

This clonotype was picked up a small number of times. The J gene is TRBJ1-5, the V gene TRBV2, with unresolved D. The germline CDR1 and CDR2 sequences are SNHLY and FYNNEI. V was clipped by 3 bases and J by 2 bases, with 5 bases between them. The CDR3 runs 13 residues. The CDR3 region has the DNA TGTGCCAGCAGTGAGACCCGCAATCAGCCCCAGCATTTT. Translation gives CASSETRNQPQHF. Full variable domain (missing parts from reference TRBV2 and TRBJ1-5): EPEVTQTPSHQVTQMGQEVILRCVPISNHLYFYWYRQILGQKVEFLVSFYNNEISEKSEIFDDQFSVERPDGSNFTLKIRSTKLEDSAMYFCASSETRNQPQHFGDGTRLSIL.